The source of this TCR beta chain is a study of T cells in Graves' hyperthyroidism and ophthalmopathy. This clonotype was seen at least ten times. Germline values: CDR1 MNHNS, CDR2 SASEGT. The CDR3 is 15 amino acids. Trimming took 5 bases from V and 0 from J, leaving 11 bases between them. From RNA transcripts, TCR beta CDR3 regions were amplified. In the first-round RT-PCR of the TCR CDR3, the HTBI primer set was used. One entry per CDR3 protein, called by TCRdb with MiXCR from the multiplex PCR reads. The table records around 620,000 distinct CDR3 sequences, 15% to 20% of them present only once. The chain uses TRBV6-1 and TRBJ2-1; D is possibly TRBD1 or TRBD2 (6 bases each). The clonotype originates from a young woman with Graves' hyperthyroidism. What was sequenced was blood. The CDR3 region is CASSRGQSSYNEQFF. CDR3 bases: TGTGCCAGCAGTCGGGGGCAAAGCTCCTACAATGAGCAGTTCTTC.